These 25 T cell receptor beta chains originate from one sample sequenced in a study of identifying expanded T cells in peripheral blood (dated by TCRdb to about 2019). Libraries were prepared through the immunoSEQ multiplex PCR assay. TCRdb's version of the immuneACCESS table is confined to in-frame rearrangements and falls short of the full clone set. An unresolved V gene accounts for under half of the shortfall where checked; the remainder is of unknown origin. This sample has tens of thousands of clones in its table, and around 86% of those were observed once. The top ten clones comprise roughly 19% of the sample. The sequenced sample consisted of blood. Every receptor here comes from a person between 18 and 69 years old in good health.

V and J are TRBV7-9 and TRBJ2-1; TRBD2 aligns across 11 bases. The CDR3 has 18 residues. The germline CDR1 and CDR2 sequences are SEHNR and FQNEAQ (reference sequence). Losses at the gene ends were 5 bases for V and 3 bases for J; bases not matched to a gene: 12. The CDR3 sequence is CASSKLAGEHYRYNEQFF. Written as DNA, the CDR3 is TGTGCCAGCAGCAAACTAGCGGGAGAACATTATCGCTACAATGAGCAGTTCTTC.

The V and J genes are TRBV2 and TRBJ1-6, with D possibly matching TRBD1 (5 bases). The CDR3 is 12 residues long. V dropped 6 bases and J dropped 8 bases, with 8 bases sitting between them. Germline CDR1 reads SNHLY; CDR2 reads FYNNEI. The CDR3 here is CASRDSDSPLHF. CDR3 DNA: TGTGCCAGCAGAGACAGCGATTCACCCCTCCACTTT.

This chain uses TRBV21-1 with TRBJ1-5; TRBD1, as called in the table, went unchecked against the DNA. TRBV21-1 is annotated as a pseudogene. This CDR3 contains 15 residues. CDR3 amino acids: CASIKGDSLILSQHF. The CDR3 DNA follows: TGTGCCAGCATCAAGGGGGACAGCTTAATTTTGTCCCAGCATTTT.

As DNA, the CDR3 is TGTGCCAGCAGCGTAGGGCCACGAGGCGGTGAAGCTTTCTTT. This translates into CASSVGPRGGEAFF. The chain uses TRBV9 and TRBJ1-1; D remains ambiguous. Germline V gene lookup returns CDR1 SGDLS and CDR2 YYNGEE. This CDR3 is built from 14 residues. V was shortened by 0 bases and J by 7 bases, with 13 bases between the two germline ends.

This clone was recorded only once. The chain carries TRBV10-1 and TRBJ2-1; the match to TRBD2 covers 8 bases. V was pared by 2 bases and J by 3 bases, with 12 bases of the junction left unmatched. Germline V CDR1 and CDR2: WNHNN, SYGVQD (reference sequence). The CDR3 consists of 18 residues. CDR3 sequence reads: CASSELVAGRHFYNEQFF. As DNA, the CDR3 is TGCGCCAGCAGTGAGCTGGTAGCGGGGAGGCACTTCTACAATGAGCAGTTCTTC.

The gene calls are TRBV6-5 and TRBJ1-4; weak D call: TRBD1 (5 bases). Between the trimmed V and J ends, which lost 4 bases and 6 bases, there was a span of 15 bases. The CDR3 is 15 residues long. The germline V gene encodes CDR1 MNHEY and CDR2 SVGAGI. The CDR3 is CASSSGRVPYEKLFF. The CDR3 DNA reads as TGTGCCAGCAGTTCGGGGCGGGTCCCGTATGAAAAACTGTTTTTT.

The chain uses TRBV2 and TRBJ2-1, with D maybe TRBD1 (6 bases). Germline CDR1 is SNHLY and CDR2 is FYNNEI. V lost 1 base, J lost 16 bases, and 14 bases lay in between. The CDR3 contains 12 residues. In nucleotides, the CDR3 is TGTGCCAGCAGTGAAGAGGGACAACACTACTTCTTC. As protein: CASSEEGQHYFF.

This clone was seen a single time. This chain joins TRBV19 and TRBJ1-1; 8 nucleotides agree with TRBD1. The CDR3 is 17 amino acids. Trimming cost V 5 bases and J 1 base; bases outside gene matches: 12. Germline values: CDR1 LNHDA, CDR2 SQIVND (reference sequence). DNA for the CDR3: TGTGCCAGTAGTTCCGGACAGGGAGGGGGGCAGAACACTGAAGCTTTCTTT. Protein: CASSSGQGGGQNTEAFF.

This chain links TRBV15 with TRBJ2-5, with unresolved D. The CDR3 contains 15 residues. Germline CDR1 is LNHNV and CDR2 is YYDKDF (reference sequence). V was trimmed by 3 bases and J by 0 bases, leaving 11 bases between them. The CDR3 coding sequence is TGTGCCACCAGCAGGAGCGAAACGTACCAAGAGACCCAGTACTTC. Translated: CATSRSETYQETQYF.

The chain carries TRBV6-5 and TRBJ1-2, with 9 bases matching TRBD1. There are 14 residues in the CDR3. Germline CDR1 MNHEY, CDR2 SVGAGI. J gave up 2 bases and V 6 bases, and 4 bases lay outside the gene matches. The CDR3 DNA reads as TGTGCCAGCAGACGGACAGGGGAGAACTATGGCTACACCTTC. This codes for CASRRTGENYGYTF.

DNA of the CDR3: TGTGCCAGCAGCTTTGTTCAGGGAGTGAACACTGAAGCTTTCTTT. Its translation: CASSFVQGVNTEAFF. The chain couples TRBV7-9 to TRBJ1-1, with D perhaps matching TRBD1 (5 bases). This CDR3 region has 15 residues. The V gene lost 3 bases and the J gene lost 0 bases, with 11 bases spanning the gap. Germline assignment: CDR1 SEHNR and CDR2 FQNEAQ (reference sequence).

This chain joins TRBV19 and TRBJ1-5; TRBD1 matches 12 bases. V lost 4 bases, J lost 2 bases, and 9 bases stayed unmatched. This CDR3 region has 18 residues. Germline CDR1 is LNHDA and CDR2 is SQIVND (reference sequence). The CDR3 loop reads CASSTLGTGGSGNQPQHF. DNA for the CDR3: TGTGCCAGTAGTACCCTCGGGACAGGGGGCTCGGGCAATCAGCCCCAGCATTTT.

The CDR3 coding sequence is TGTGCCAGCAGTAATGACGGGAACTATGGCTACACCTTC. Its protein is CASSNDGNYGYTF. The chain carries TRBV6-1 and TRBJ1-2; no reliable D call. The CDR3 is made up of 13 amino acids. Germline V gene lookup returns CDR1 MNHNS and CDR2 SASEGT. V shed 5 bases and J shed 2 bases, with 9 bases lying between them.

This chain connects TRBV30 to TRBJ2-7; perhaps TRBD2 as D (6 bases). V was shortened by 2 bases and J by 2 bases, with 13 bases between the two germline ends. From germline, CDR1 is GTSNPN and CDR2 SVGIG (reference sequence). CDR3 length: 14 residues. CDR3 region: CAWSRRAVAYEQYF. DNA for the CDR3: TGTGCCTGGAGTAGGAGGGCCGTCGCCTACGAGCAGTACTTC. The full variable domain, rest sourced from reference TRBV30 and TRBJ2-7, is SQTIHQWPATLVQPVGSPLSLECTVEGTSNPNLYWYRQAAGRGLQLLFYSVGIGQISSEVPQNLSASRPQDRQFILSSKKLLLSDSGFYLCAWSRRAVAYEQYFGPGTRLTVT.

This rearrangement joins TRBV2 to TRBJ2-2; D might be TRBD1 or TRBD2, each matching 5 bases. Germline-derived CDR1 and CDR2 are SNHLY and FYNNEI. This CDR3 contains 13 residues. V shed 6 bases and J shed 4 bases, with 9 bases lying between them. CDR3 DNA sequence: TGTGCCAGCAGGGCAGGGAGCACCGGGGAGCTGTTTTTT. Translating gives CASRAGSTGELFF.

The V and J genes are TRBV11-2 and TRBJ2-5, with unresolved D. Trimming took 1 base from V and 5 from J, leaving 11 bases between them. CDR3 length: 14 amino acids. Germline CDR1 SGHAT, CDR2 FQNNGV. CDR3 in amino acids: CASSLGVLGETQYF. CDR3 nucleotide sequence: TGTGCCAGCAGCTTAGGCGTACTCGGGGAGACCCAGTACTTC.

V usage is TRBV6-5 and J usage is TRBJ1-2; 12 bases align to TRBD1. The germline V gene encodes CDR1 MNHEY and CDR2 SVGAGI. The V and J ends lost 6 bases and 8 bases, in that order; junction bases with no gene match: 4. The CDR3 spans 13 residues. CDR3 protein: CASSKGQGAGYTF. CDR3 DNA: TGTGCCAGCAGCAAGGGACAGGGGGCCGGCTACACCTTC.

The chain joins TRBV30 to TRBJ1-1; 10 bases agree with TRBD1. The CDR3 is 12 amino acids. V lost 5 bases and J lost 4; bases outside the gene matches: 1. Germline V gene data show CDR1 as GTSNPN and CDR2 as SVGIG (reference sequence). CDR3 DNA sequence: TGTGCCTGGGGGGACAGGGGCACTGAAGCTTTCTTT. It encodes CAWGDRGTEAFF. The variable domain in full, completed from reference TRBV30 and TRBJ1-1, reads SQTIHQWPATLVQPVGSPLSLECTVEGTSNPNLYWYRQAAGRGLQLLFYSVGIGQISSEVPQNLSASRPQDRQFILSSKKLLLSDSGFYLCAWGDRGTEAFFGQGTRLTVV.

The chain has TRBV30 and TRBJ2-1; either TRBD1 or TRBD2 may fit D (5 bases each). The CDR3 contains 14 residues. V shed 4 bases and J shed 4 bases, with 14 bases lying between them. Per germline, CDR1 GTSNPN and CDR2 SVGIG (reference sequence). The CDR3 reads CAWTRGRGYNEQFF. In DNA, the CDR3 is TGTGCCTGGACCCGGGGCAGAGGGTACAATGAGCAGTTCTTC.

The chain couples TRBV7-6 to TRBJ2-2, with D maybe TRBD1 (6 bases). Germline CDR1 and CDR2: SGHVS and FNYEAQ. Between the trimmed V and J ends, which lost 6 bases and 5 bases, there was a span of 25 bases. The CDR3 spans 18 residues. CDR3 sequence reads: CASRPRGSGTFITGELFF. Here the CDR3 DNA reads TGTGCCAGCAGGCCTAGGGGTTCAGGGACATTTATTACCGGGGAGCTGTTTTTT.

The sample holds one count of this clone. The chain joins TRBV29-1 to TRBJ2-3; possibly TRBD2 for D (5 bases). Germline CDR1 SQVTM, CDR2 ANQGSEA. This CDR3 spans 14 amino acids. V was clipped by 5 bases and J by 4 bases, with 16 bases between them. The CDR3 sequence is CSVSLGLWADTQYF. CDR3 DNA: TGCAGCGTTTCATTAGGACTGTGGGCAGATACGCAGTATTTT.

V usage is TRBV5-6 and J usage is TRBJ1-2; tentatively, D is TRBD1 (6 bases). Germline lookup yields CDR1 SGHDT and CDR2 YYEEEE. The CDR3 is made up of 14 amino acids. V lost 2 bases and J 12 bases, leaving 20 bases between the germline ends. This CDR3 is CASSFLETGFAHTF. The CDR3 DNA reads TGTGCCAGCAGCTTCCTCGAGACAGGTTTCGCTCACACCTTC.

The J gene is TRBJ1-2, the V gene TRBV6-5; no clear D. Germline CDR1 reads MNHEY; CDR2 reads SVGAGI. V lost 4 bases to trimming and J lost 2 bases, with 5 bases between them. CDR3 length: 12 amino acids. CDR3 region: CASSSTNYGYTF. The DNA for the CDR3 is TGTGCCAGCAGTTCCACAAACTATGGCTACACCTTC.

The chain carries TRBV5-6 and TRBJ2-3; D is perhaps TRBD1 or TRBD2 (5 bases each). The CDR3 runs to 14 residues. V was clipped by 4 bases and J by 4 bases, with 13 bases between them. CDR1 is SGHDT and CDR2 is YYEEEE in the germline V gene. The CDR3, as DNA: TGTGCCAGCAGCGGGGGACCAACCGCAGATACGCAGTATTTT. Its protein product is CASSGGPTADTQYF.

The chain uses TRBV11-2 and TRBJ2-2, with D tentatively TRBD1 (5 bases). This CDR3 comprises 17 residues. The germline gives CDR1 SGHAT, CDR2 FQNNGV. V was pared by 4 bases and J by 7 bases, with 22 bases between. CDR3 nucleotide sequence: TGTGCCAGCAGCTCCCGTGGTTGGGGCCTGAATATCGGGGAGCTGTTTTTT. This codes for CASSSRGWGLNIGELFF.